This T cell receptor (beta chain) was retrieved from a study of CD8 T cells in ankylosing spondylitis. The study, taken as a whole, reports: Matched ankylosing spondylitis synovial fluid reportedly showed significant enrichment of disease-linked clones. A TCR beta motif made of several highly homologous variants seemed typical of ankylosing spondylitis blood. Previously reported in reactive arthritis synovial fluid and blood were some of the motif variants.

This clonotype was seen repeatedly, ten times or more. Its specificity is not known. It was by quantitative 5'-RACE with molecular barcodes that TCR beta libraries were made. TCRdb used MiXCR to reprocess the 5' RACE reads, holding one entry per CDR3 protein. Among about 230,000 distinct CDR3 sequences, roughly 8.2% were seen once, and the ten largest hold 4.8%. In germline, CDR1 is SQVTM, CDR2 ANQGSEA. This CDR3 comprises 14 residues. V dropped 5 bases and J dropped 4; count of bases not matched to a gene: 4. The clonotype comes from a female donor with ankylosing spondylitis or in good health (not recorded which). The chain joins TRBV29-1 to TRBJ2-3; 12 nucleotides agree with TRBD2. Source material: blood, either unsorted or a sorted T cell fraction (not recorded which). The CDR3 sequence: CSVYPSGRADTQYF. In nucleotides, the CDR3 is TGCAGCGTTTACCCTAGCGGGAGGGCAGATACGCAGTATTTT.